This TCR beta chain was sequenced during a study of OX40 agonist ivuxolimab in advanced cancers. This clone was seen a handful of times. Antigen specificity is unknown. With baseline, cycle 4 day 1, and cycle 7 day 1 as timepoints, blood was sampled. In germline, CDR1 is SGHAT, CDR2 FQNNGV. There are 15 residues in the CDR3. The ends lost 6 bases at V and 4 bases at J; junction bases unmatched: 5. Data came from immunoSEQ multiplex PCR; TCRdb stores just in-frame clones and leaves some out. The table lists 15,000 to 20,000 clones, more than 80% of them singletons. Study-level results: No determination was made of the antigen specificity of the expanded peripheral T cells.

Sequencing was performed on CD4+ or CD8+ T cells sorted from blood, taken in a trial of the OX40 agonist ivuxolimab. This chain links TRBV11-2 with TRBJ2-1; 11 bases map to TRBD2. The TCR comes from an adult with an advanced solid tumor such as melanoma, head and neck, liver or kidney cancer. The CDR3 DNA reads TGTGCCAGCAGTGCTCTAGCGGGGGGTTACAATGAGCAGTTCTTC. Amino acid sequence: CASSALAGGYNEQFF. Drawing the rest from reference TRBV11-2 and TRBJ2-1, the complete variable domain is EAGVAQSPRYKIIEKRQSVAFWCNPISGHATLYWYQQILGQGPKLLIQFQNNGVVDDSQLPKDRFSAERLKGVDSTLKIQPAKLEDSAVYLCASSALAGGYNEQFFGPGTRLTVL.